A single TCR beta chain is shown here with its context. Its recognized antigen is unknown. No much larger clonotype is one base removed from it; base qualities were not supplied. A single peripheral blood draw of around 0.11 L on average was collected from each donor into heparinised tubes. A BD FACSAria II and a panel including CD45RO, CCR7, CD25, CD127, CD95 and CD27 were used to sort naive, central memory, regulatory and stem cell-like memory CD4+ T cells. A purity above 95% was achieved for all sorted populations. Right away, PBMCs were isolated by Lymphoprep density gradient centrifugation and were stained directly, with no culture step. To minimize batch effects, samples were stained and sorted in pairs, one healthy donor with one patient per experiment. These data belong to a study of beta chain features in type 1 diabetes (dated by TCRdb to the late 2010s). Regarding the research as a whole: Mean age, gender distribution, total cell number and subset yield did not differ between patients and healthy donors. Regulatory and stem cell-like memory subsets were isolated from only 8 patients and roughly 8 healthy donors, whereas naive and central memory subsets came from all 30 or so donors. The study compared TCRB repertoires of sorted circulating CD4+ T cell subsets between recently diagnosed type 1 diabetes patients and matched healthy donors. A total of under 140,000,000 sorted cells were examined across all samples, and the number of cells per subset was strongly correlated with RNA yield.

The entire amount of isolated RNA was reverse transcribed using the High Capacity cDNA Reverse Transcription Kit, so the sequenced TCRB transcripts were expressed ones. Deep immunoSEQ sequencing was applied to naive, central memory and regulatory T cell samples, giving an average of roughly 3.5 million total reads per sample. Sorted cells were lysed in RLT buffer, and RNA was extracted using DNase-treated RNeasy Micro or Mini kits according to cell number. To prevent cross-contamination, each cell subset was processed individually, whereas patient and healthy donor samples were processed jointly. The immunoSEQ multiplex PCR was used to amplify TCRB sequences from cDNA, generating 87-bp fragments that spanned the CDR3 region. The amplicons were sequenced using the Illumina HiSeq platform. Regarding the original processing steps: Synthetic template baselines were used to correct PCR bias computationally, reads within Hamming distance 2 were collapsed together, and singletons that could not be merged were discarded. By aligning reads against IMGT, V, D and J genes, CDR3 length, and insertions or deletions at six rearrangement sites were assigned. Within each subset, clonotype counts were normalized to sorted cell number, after which true diversity and Gini coefficients were computed with the tcR R package. The overlap coefficient, calculated on TCRB nucleotide sequences, was used to measure repertoire sharing. As a proxy for the pre-selection repertoire, out-of-frame TCRB sequences from naive cells were analyzed. Entries here come from immuneACCESS through TCRdb and include only in-frame sequences with V and J called. Some clones fail to appear in such tables; in the studies checked, an unresolved V gene covers under half of the shortfall, and the cause of the remainder is unknown. The DNA gave D and trimming, while V, J and clone size come from that table. This sample has around 600,000 clones in its table, and about an eighth of those were observed once. The ten largest make up around 0.12% of the sample.

What the research found in general, with its limitations: Because cDNA was sequenced instead of genomic DNA, highly expressing activated cells could be over-represented, though the groups showed no difference in activation or CD3 levels. In all four CD4+ subsets, TCRB CDR3 length was moderately but significantly shorter in type 1 diabetes patients. HLA sub-analyses involved small numbers of individuals, so any influence of HLA type on TCRB rearrangement remained unresolved. At VDJ recombination sites, type 1 diabetes patients had fewer insertions and more deleted nucleotides, which implies abnormalities in thymic rearrangement. Shorter templates might be favored by PCR, yet because patient and control samples were amplified and corrected together, any such skew would affect both groups equally. Naive, central memory and regulatory TCRB repertoires appeared to be more similar among patients than among healthy donors.

What was sequenced was naive CD4+ T cells from blood. This specimen's cell subset or site label, per the study, means: true naive CD4+ T cells. This clonotype was sampled from a man aged 25 to 40 with type 1 diabetes.

The nucleotides are TGCAGCGGAGAGACAGGGAACTATGGCTACACCTTC. This encodes CSGETGNYGYTF. This receptor chain uses TRBV29-1 and TRBJ1-2; the junction holds 7 bases that match TRBD1. V is pruned by 7 bases and J by 2 bases, leaving 4 bases of the junction without a gene match. Including cysteine and phenylalanine, the CDR3 has 12 amino acids. Only CDR3 DNA remains: 36 bases, in frame from the first base. Sequences SQVTM (CDR1) and ANQGSEA (CDR2) are obtained from the germline V gene.